This T cell receptor beta chain stems from a study of blood T cells in healthy people across ages. General study results and limits: Underestimates were what the diversity estimates from one million T cells were considered to be. Lack of knowledge of donor CMV status possibly confounded expanded clonotype changes.

The count of this clonotype is one. Its antigen is unidentified. Germline CDR1 and CDR2: MNHEY and SVGAGI. The V end was cut by 7 bases, the J end by 3 bases, with 10 bases between. The CDR3 sequence is 13 residues long. Using a J-beta primer mix together with a sample-barcoded 5' primer, a second PCR was run for about 7 to 12 cycles. The template-switch adaptor was a 5' adaptor with 12 random nucleotides. It tagged each cDNA molecule. TCRdb itself ran the 5' RACE reads through MiXCR, one entry per CDR3 protein. The sample yields around 790,000 distinct CDR3 sequences, under 45% seen once. V usage is TRBV6-5 and J usage is TRBJ2-1; TRBD1 or TRBD2 may be the D gene (5 bases each). This receptor was identified in a man in his 60s in good health. Sequencing was performed on blood. CDR3 sequence reads: CASTGDRYNEQFF. The CDR3 DNA follows: TGTGCCAGCACCGGGGACCGCTACAATGAGCAGTTCTTC.